A selection of T cell receptor beta chains follows, all from one sample in a study of T cells in Graves' hyperthyroidism and ophthalmopathy. MiXCR, run by TCRdb on the multiplex PCR reads, gives a single entry per CDR3 protein. This table has 490,000 or so distinct CDR3 sequences, approximately 23% appearing once. The sequencing sample was made of blood. Receptors originate from a woman in her seventies with Graves' ophthalmopathy. The conserved cysteine and the conserved F or W are not part of the CDR3 here. Size is omitted from some rows. Given values are once, few, many or a class for expanded clones.

TRBV15	few	TRBJ2-1	ATSTRSGLASYNEQF
TRBV14	few	TRBJ2-3	ASSQDRTPLTDTQY
TRBV7-3	.	TRBJ1-1	ASSLDSMNTEAF
TRBV20-1	many	TRBJ1-1	SATPTLWGNTEAF
TRBV28	many	TRBJ1-1	ASSSTVSEAF
TRBV29-1	.	TRBJ2-5	SVGRGRVQETQY
TRBV20-1	.	TRBJ2-1	SASPRVMQF
TRBV15	.	TRBJ1-4	ATSRDQYRGEKLF
TRBV7-3	few	TRBJ2-3	ASSLFGRATDTQY
TRBV11-2	.	TRBJ2-3	ASSSLDGGADTQY
TRBV6-1	.	TRBJ2-7	ASRAERPRPGGTIYEQY
TRBV30	.	TRBJ1-2	AWEGGEGYT
TRBV7-2	.	TRBJ1-3	ASSLARGRSGNTIY
TRBV6-1	.	TRBJ2-7	ASSAAGTSSYEQY
TRBV19	.	TRBJ2-5	ASSTPGLAAIQETQY
TRBV20-1	many	TRBJ2-5	SARAAGTSRETQY
TRBV6-1	many	TRBJ2-3	ASSPRRGNTDTQY
TRBV11-2	few	TRBJ2-7	ASSLGTGMSSYEQY
TRBV19	.	TRBJ2-6	ASSIVRAGSGANVLT
TRBV6-1	.	TRBJ1-5	ASTSTDSGTGHQPQH
TRBV12-3/TRBV12-4	many	TRBJ2-3	ASSFSGRDTQY
TRBV6-5	many	TRBJ2-7	ASSYSGGRGGEQY
TRBV12-3/TRBV12-4	many	TRBJ2-7	ASSLLGTLAYEQY
TRBV3-1	.	TRBJ2-1	ASSPTPGLAINEQF
TRBV28	many	TRBJ1-2	ASRVQGEGGYT
TRBV20-1	few	TRBJ2-1	SARTPNNEQF
TRBV5-1	few	TRBJ2-3	ASSSELRTNTDTQY
TRBV18	.	TRBJ2-5	ASSPPFLAGGKTQY
TRBV6-5	few	TRBJ2-1	ASSYGAEAPYNEQF
TRBV28	.	TRBJ2-4	AGSPGLVKNIQY
TRBV6-1	few	TRBJ1-2	ASSIGVQRGYGYT
TRBV25-1	.	TRBJ2-2	ASSRDLRNTGELF
TRBV2	.	TRBJ1-5	ASSDGGQHNQPQH
TRBV25-1	.	TRBJ1-1	ASSPRQGTTNTEAF
TRBV3-1	.	TRBJ1-1	ASSHVGTNTEAF
TRBV6-1	.	TRBJ2-2	ATNDRGRTGELF